This TCR beta chain stems from a study of a mutant IDH1 vaccine in newly diagnosed glioma. Overall study: Earlier treatment was radiotherapy, temozolomide, or both, with most getting both.

Study-wide results and limits: Immune responses induced by vaccination arose in around 93% of the patients.

The data were produced by immunoSEQ multiplex PCR, yet TCRdb's version contains in-frame clones alone and is incomplete. The sample has 40,000 to 60,000 clones, 70% to 85% seen once; the top ten hold 6.5% to 7.5%. This CDR3 is built from 14 residues. V was clipped by 3 bases and J by 5 bases, with 13 bases between them. Per germline, CDR1 SGHVS and CDR2 FQNEAQ. Time point given: week 35, safety follow-up. All doses held 300 ug of mutant IDH1 20-mer peptide, with topical imiquimod. Across weeks 1, 3, 5, 7, 11, 15, 19 and 23, patients received a vaccination each time, eight in all. Turning to this clone: Its antigen remains unknown.

The TCR originated in a man in his forties with glioma. The specimen comprised PBMCs, sampled from a glioma patient whose treatment included an IDH1 peptide vaccine. The rearrangement uses TRBV7-8 and TRBJ2-5; D is unresolved. In DNA form, the CDR3 reads TGTGCCAGCAGCTTCACGGCCCTAGTGGAGACCCAGTACTTC. Translating it yields CASSFTALVETQYF.